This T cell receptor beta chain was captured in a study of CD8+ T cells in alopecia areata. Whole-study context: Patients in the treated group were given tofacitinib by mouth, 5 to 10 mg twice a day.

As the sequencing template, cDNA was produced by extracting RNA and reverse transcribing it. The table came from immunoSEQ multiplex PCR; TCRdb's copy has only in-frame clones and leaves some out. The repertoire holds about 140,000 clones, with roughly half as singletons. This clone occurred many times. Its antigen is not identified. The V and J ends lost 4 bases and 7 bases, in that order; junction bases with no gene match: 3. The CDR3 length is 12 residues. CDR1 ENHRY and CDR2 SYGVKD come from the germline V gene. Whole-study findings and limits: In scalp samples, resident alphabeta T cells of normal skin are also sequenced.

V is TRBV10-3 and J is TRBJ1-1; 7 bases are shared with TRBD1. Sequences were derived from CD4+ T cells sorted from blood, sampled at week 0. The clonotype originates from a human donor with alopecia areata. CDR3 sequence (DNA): TGTGCCATCAGTGGGCAGGGGGGTGAAGCTTTCTTT. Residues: CAISGQGGEAFF.